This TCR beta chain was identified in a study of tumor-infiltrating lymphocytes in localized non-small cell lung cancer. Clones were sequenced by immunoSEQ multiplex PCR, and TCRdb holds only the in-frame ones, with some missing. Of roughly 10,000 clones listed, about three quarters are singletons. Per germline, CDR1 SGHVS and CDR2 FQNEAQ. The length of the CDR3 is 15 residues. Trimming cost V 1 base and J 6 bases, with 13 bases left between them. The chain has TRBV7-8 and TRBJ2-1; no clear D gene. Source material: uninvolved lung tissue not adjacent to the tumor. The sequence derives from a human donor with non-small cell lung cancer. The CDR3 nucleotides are TGTGCCAGCAGCTTAGTATCCGGGTCGTCCAATGAGCAGTTCTTC. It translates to CASSLVSGSSNEQFF.